The sample holds a few counts of the clone carrying this T cell receptor (beta chain). This specimen comes from a study of blood T cells in healthy people across ages. Trimming took 4 bases from V and 6 from J, leaving 16 bases between them. The CDR3 contains 14 residues. The germline CDR1 and CDR2 sequences are SQVTM and ANQGSEA. Together with a sample-barcoded 5' primer, a J-beta primer mix was included in a second PCR lasting about 6 to 11 cycles. Every cDNA molecule carried a tag from a template-switch adaptor bearing 12 random nucleotides. Via MiXCR, TCRdb re-called the 5' RACE reads, giving one row per CDR3 protein. The sample lists 600,000 or so distinct CDR3 sequences; approximately 30% were seen once.

The chain employs TRBV29-1 and TRBJ1-5; D gene unclear. Specimen: blood. The receptor comes from an elderly woman in good health. The CDR3 nucleotides are TGCAGCGTTGTGGACGGAACTTCAAGTCAGCCCCAGCATTTT. Translated, it gives CSVVDGTSSQPQHF.